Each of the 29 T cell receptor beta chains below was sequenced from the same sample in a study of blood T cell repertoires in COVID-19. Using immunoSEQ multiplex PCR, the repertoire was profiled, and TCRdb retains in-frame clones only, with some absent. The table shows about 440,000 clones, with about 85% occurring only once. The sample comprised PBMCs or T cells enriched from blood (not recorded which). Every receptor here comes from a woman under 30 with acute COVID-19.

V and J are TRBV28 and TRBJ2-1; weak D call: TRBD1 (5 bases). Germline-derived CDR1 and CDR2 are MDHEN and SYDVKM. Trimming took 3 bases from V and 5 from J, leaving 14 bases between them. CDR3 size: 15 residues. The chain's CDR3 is CASSLHLTGDNEQFF. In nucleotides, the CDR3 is TGTGCCAGCAGTTTGCACCTCACAGGAGACAATGAGCAGTTCTTC.

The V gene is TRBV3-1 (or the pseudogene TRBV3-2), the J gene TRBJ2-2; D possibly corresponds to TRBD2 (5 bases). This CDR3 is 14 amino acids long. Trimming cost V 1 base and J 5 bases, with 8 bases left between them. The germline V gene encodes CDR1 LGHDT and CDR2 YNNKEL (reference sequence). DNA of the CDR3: TGTGCCAGCAGCCAAGTCGGGGTAACCGGGGAGCTGTTTTTT. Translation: CASSQVGVTGELFF.

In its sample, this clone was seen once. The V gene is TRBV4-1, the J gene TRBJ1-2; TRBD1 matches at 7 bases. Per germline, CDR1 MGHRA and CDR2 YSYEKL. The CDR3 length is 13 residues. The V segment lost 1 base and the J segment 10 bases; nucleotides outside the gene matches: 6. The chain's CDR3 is CASSQGTGLDYTF. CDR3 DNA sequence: TGCGCCAGCAGCCAAGGGACAGGCCTTGACTACACCTTC.

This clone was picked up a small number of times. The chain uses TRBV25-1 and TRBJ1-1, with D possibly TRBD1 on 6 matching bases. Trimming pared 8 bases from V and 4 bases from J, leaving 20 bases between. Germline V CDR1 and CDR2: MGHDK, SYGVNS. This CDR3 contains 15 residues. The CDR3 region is CASLGSGAMPTEAFF. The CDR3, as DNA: TGTGCCAGCCTTGGGTCAGGGGCGATGCCCACTGAAGCTTTCTTT.

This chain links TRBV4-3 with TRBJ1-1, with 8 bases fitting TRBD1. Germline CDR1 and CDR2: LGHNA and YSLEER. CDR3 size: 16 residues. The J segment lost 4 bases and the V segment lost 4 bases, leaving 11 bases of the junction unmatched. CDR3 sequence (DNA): TGCGCCAGCAGCCGAGAGGGGGGGACAGGAGTCACTGAAGCTTTCTTT. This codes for CASSREGGTGVTEAFF.

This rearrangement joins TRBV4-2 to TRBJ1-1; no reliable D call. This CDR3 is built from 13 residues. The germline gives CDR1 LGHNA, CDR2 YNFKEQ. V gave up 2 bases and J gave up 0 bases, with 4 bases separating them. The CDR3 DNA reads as TGTGCCAGCAGCCAATCAGTGAACACTGAAGCTTTCTTT. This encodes CASSQSVNTEAFF.

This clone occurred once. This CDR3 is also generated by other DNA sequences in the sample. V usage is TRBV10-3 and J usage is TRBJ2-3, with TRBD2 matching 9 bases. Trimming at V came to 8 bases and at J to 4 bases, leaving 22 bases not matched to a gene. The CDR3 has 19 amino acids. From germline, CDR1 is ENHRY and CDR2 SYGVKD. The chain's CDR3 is CAICGGLAGGHTQPDTQYF. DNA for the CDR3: TGTGCCATCTGTGGGGGACTCGCGGGGGGGCACACCCAACCAGATACGCAGTATTTT.

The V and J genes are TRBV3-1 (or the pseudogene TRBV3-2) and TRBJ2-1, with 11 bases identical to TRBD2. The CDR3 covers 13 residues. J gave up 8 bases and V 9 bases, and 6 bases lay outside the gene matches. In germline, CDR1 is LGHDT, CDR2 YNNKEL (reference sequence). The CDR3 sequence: CARPSGRRDEQFF. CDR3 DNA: TGTGCCAGGCCTAGCGGGAGGCGGGATGAGCAGTTCTTC.

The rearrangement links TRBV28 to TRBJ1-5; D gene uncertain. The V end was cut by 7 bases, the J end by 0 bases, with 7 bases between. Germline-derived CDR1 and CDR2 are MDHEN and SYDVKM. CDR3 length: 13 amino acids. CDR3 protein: CASNPGSNQPQHF. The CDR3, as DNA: TGTGCCAGCAACCCGGGTAGCAATCAGCCCCAGCATTTT.

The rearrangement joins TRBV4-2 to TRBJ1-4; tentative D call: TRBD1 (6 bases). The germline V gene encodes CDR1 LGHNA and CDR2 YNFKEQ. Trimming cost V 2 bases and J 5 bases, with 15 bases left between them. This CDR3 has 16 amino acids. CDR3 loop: CASSQHYRESNEKLFF. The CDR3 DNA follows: TGTGCCAGCAGCCAACACTACAGGGAATCGAATGAAAAACTGTTTTTT.

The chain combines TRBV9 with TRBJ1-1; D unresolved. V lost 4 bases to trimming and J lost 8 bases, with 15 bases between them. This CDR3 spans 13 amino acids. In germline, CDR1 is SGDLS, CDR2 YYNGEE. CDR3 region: CASSPWTGEEAFF. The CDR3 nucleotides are TGTGCCAGCAGCCCGTGGACCGGGGAAGAAGCTTTCTTT. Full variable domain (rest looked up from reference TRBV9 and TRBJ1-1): DSGVTQTPKHLITATGQRVTLRCSPRSGDLSVYWYQQSLDQGLQFLIQYYNGEERAKGNILERFSAQQFPDLHSELNLSSLELGDSALYFCASSPWTGEEAFFGQGTRLTVV.

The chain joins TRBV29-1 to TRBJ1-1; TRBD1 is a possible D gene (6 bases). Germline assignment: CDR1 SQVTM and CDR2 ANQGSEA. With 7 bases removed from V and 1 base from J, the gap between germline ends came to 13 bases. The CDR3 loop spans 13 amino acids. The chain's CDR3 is CSATTGQNTEAFF. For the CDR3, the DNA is TGCAGCGCAACAACAGGGCAGAACACTGAAGCTTTCTTT.

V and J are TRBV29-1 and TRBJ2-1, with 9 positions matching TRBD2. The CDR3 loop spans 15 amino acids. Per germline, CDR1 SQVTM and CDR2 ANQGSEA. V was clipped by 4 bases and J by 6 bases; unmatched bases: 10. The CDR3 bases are TGCAGCGTTGGAGCGGGAGGTCCCAGGGCCAATGAGCAGTTCTTC. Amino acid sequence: CSVGAGGPRANEQFF.

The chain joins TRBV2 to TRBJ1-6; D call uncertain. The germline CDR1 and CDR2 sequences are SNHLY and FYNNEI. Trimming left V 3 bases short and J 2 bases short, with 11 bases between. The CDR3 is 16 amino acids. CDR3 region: CASSEEGGTYNSPLHF. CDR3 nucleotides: TGTGCCAGCAGTGAGGAGGGAGGGACCTATAATTCACCCCTCCACTTT.

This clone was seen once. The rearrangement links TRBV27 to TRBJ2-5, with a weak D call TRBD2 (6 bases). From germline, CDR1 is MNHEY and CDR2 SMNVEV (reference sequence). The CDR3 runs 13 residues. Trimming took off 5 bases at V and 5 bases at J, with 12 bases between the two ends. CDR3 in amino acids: CASSPGLGETQYF. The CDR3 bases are TGTGCCAGCAGTCCGGGACTGGGGGAGACCCAGTACTTC.

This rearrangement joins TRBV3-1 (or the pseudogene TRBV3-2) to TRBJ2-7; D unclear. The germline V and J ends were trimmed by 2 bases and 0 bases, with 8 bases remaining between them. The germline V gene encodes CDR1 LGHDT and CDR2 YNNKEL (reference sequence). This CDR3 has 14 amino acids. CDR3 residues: CASSQSYSSYEQYF. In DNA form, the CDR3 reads TGTGCCAGCAGCCAATCGTACAGCTCCTACGAGCAGTACTTC.

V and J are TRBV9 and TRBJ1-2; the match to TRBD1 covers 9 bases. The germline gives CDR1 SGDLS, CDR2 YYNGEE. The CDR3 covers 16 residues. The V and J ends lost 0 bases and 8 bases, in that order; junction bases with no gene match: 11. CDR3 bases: TGTGCCAGCAGCGTAGCCCGGGACAGGGATGTATGGGGCTACACCTTC. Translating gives CASSVARDRDVWGYTF.

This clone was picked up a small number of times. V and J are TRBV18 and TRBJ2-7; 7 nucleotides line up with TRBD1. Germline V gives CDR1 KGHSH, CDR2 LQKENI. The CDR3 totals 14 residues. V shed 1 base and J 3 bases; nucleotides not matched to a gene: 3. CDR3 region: CASSPQGQIYEQYF. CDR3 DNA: TGTGCCAGCTCACCACAGGGACAGATCTACGAGCAGTACTTC.

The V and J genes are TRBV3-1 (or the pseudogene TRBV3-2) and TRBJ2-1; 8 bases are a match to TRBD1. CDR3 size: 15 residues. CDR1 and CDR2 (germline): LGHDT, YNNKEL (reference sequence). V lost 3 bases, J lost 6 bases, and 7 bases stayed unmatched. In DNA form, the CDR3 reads TGTGCCAGCAGCCATAGCGGACAGGGCGCCAATGAGCAGTTCTTC. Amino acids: CASSHSGQGANEQFF.

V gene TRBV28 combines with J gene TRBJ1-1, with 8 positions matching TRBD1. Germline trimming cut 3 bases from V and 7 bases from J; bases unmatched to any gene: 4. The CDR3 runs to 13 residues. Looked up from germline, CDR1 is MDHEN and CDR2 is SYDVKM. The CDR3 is CASSLGQDDEAFF. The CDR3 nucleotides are TGTGCCAGCAGTTTGGGACAGGATGATGAAGCTTTCTTT.

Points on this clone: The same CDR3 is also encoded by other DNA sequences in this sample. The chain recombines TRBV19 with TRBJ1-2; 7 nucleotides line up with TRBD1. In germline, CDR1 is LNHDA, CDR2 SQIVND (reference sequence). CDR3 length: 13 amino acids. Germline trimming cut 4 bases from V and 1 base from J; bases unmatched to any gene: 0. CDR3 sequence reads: CASSRDSNYGYTF. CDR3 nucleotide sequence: TGTGCCAGTAGTAGGGACAGTAACTATGGCTACACCTTC.

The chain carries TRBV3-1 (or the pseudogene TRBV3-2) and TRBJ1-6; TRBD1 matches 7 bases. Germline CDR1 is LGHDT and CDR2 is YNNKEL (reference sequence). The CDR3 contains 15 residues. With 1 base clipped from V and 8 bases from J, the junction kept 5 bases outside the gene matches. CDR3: CASSQVGTVDSPLHF. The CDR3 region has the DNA TGTGCCAGCAGCCAAGTAGGGACAGTGGATTCACCCCTCCACTTT.

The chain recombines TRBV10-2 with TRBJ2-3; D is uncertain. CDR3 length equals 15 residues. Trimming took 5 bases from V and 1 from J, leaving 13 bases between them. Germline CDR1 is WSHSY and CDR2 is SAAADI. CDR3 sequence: CASSSDPRGTDTQYF. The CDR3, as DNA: TGCGCCAGCAGTAGCGACCCACGGGGCACAGATACGCAGTATTTT.

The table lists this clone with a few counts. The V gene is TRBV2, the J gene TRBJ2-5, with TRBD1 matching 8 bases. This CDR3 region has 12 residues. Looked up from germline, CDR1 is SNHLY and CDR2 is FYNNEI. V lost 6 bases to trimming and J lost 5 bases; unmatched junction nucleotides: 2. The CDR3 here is CASRRTGETQYF. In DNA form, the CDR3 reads TGTGCCAGCAGGCGGACAGGGGAGACCCAGTACTTC. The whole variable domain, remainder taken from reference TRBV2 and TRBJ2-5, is EPEVTQTPSHQVTQMGQEVILRCVPISNHLYFYWYRQILGQKVEFLVSFYNNEISEKSEIFDDQFSVERPDGSNFTLKIRSTKLEDSAMYFCASRRTGETQYFGPGTRLLVL.

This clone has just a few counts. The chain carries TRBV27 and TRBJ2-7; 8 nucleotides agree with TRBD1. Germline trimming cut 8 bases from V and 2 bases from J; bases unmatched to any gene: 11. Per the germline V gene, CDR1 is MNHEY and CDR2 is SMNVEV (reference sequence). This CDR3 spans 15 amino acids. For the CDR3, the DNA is TGTGCCAGCCGCAAACCCGGGACAGGCACCTACGAGCAGTACTTC. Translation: CASRKPGTGTYEQYF.

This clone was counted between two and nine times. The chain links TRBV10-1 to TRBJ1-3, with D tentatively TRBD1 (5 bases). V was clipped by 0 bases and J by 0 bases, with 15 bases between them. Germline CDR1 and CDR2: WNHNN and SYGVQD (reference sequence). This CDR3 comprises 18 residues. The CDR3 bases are TGCGCCAGCAGTGAGTCGAAGCAGGGAATTTTCTCTGGAAACACCATATATTTT. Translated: CASSESKQGIFSGNTIYF.

The CDR3: CASSLAGGNSNQPQHF. CDR3 sequence (DNA): TGCGCCAGCAGCTTGGCTGGGGGGAATAGCAATCAGCCCCAGCATTTT. The chain employs TRBV5-1 and TRBJ1-5, with D perhaps TRBD1 (5 bases). Per germline, CDR1 SGHRS and CDR2 YFSETQ. Trimming took 0 bases from V and 0 from J, leaving 10 bases between them. The CDR3 is 16 amino acids. Full variable domain (remainder filled in from reference TRBV5-1 and TRBJ1-5): KAGVTQTPRYLIKTRGQQVTLSCSPISGHRSVSWYQQTPGQGLQFLFEYFSETQRNKGNFPGRFSGRQFSNSRSEMNVSTLELGDSALYLCASSLAGGNSNQPQHFGDGTRLSIL.

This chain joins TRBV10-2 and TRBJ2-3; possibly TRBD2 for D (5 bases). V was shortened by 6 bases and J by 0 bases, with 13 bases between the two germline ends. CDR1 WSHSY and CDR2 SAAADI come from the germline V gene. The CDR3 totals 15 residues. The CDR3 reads CASSPSGVSTDTQYF. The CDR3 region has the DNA TGCGCCAGCAGCCCCAGCGGAGTGAGCACAGATACGCAGTATTTT.

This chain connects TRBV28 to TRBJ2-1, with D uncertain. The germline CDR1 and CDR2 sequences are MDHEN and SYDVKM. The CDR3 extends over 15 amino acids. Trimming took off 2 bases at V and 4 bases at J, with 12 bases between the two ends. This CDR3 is CASSLGDRLYNEQFF. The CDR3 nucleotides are TGTGCCAGCAGTTTAGGAGACCGACTTTACAATGAGCAGTTCTTC.